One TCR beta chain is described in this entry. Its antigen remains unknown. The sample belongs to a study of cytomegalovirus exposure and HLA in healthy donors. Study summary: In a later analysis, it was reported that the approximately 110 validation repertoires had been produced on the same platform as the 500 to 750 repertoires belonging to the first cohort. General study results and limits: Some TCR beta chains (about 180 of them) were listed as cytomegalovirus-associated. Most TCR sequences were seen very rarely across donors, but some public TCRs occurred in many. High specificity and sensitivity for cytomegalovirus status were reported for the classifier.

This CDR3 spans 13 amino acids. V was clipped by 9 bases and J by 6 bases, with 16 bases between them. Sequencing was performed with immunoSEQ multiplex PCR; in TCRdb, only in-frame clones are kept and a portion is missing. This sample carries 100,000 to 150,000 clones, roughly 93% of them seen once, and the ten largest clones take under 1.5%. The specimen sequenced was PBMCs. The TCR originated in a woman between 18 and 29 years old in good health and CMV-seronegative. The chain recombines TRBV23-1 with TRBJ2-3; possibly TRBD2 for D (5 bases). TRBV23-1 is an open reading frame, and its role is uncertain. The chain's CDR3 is CARRAPPVDTQYF. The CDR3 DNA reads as TGCGCCAGGAGGGCTCCCCCGGTGGATACGCAGTATTTT.